One sample yielded the 6 T cell receptor beta chains listed below, sequenced in a study of T cells in pancreatic ductal adenocarcinoma. The method was immunoSEQ multiplex PCR; TCRdb's version includes in-frame clones alone and lacks a portion of them. The sample gives 25,000 to 35,000 clones, more than 90% of which show up once; around 2.1% is in the top ten. No neoadjuvant therapy was given to the selected pancreatic ductal adenocarcinoma patients before their surgery. Input material: PBMCs. The receptor source for this set is a human donor with pancreatic ductal adenocarcinoma.

V usage is TRBV9 and J usage is TRBJ2-3; D remains ambiguous. Trimming took off 3 bases at V and 2 bases at J, with 13 bases between the two ends. This CDR3 has 15 amino acids. Per germline, CDR1 SGDLS and CDR2 YYNGEE. The CDR3 protein is CASSARWGNTDTQYF. CDR3 coding DNA: TGTGCCAGCAGCGCAAGATGGGGAAACACAGATACGCAGTATTTT. Full variable domain (missing parts from reference TRBV9 and TRBJ2-3): DSGVTQTPKHLITATGQRVTLRCSPRSGDLSVYWYQQSLDQGLQFLIQYYNGEERAKGNILERFSAQQFPDLHSELNLSSLELGDSALYFCASSARWGNTDTQYFGPGTRLTVL.

The V and J genes are TRBV27 and TRBJ1-1; D is unresolved. This CDR3 comprises 13 residues. In germline, CDR1 is MNHEY, CDR2 SMNVEV (reference sequence). V lost 0 bases and J 1 base, leaving 3 bases between the germline ends. The DNA for the CDR3 is TGTGCCAGCAGTTTATCAAGGAACACTGAAGCTTTCTTT. Translation gives CASSLSRNTEAFF.

The CDR3 coding sequence is TGTGCCAGCAGCTTGGGAACCAAGGCCGGGGAGCTGTTTTTT. Residues: CASSLGTKAGELFF. The gene calls are TRBV5-6 and TRBJ2-2; D ambiguous. The CDR3 length is 14 residues. In germline, CDR1 is SGHDT, CDR2 YYEEEE. Deletions cut 0 bases from V and 6 bases from J, with 9 bases between.

The chain couples TRBV11-3 to TRBJ2-7; D call uncertain. The germline V gene encodes CDR1 SGHNT and CDR2 YENEEA. V was trimmed by 4 bases and J by 2 bases, leaving 12 bases between them. CDR3 length equals 14 residues. The CDR3 loop is CASSSGRSAYEQYF. CDR3 in DNA: TGTGCCAGCAGCTCCGGACGCAGCGCCTACGAGCAGTACTTC.

This clone appeared once. The V and J genes are TRBV19 and TRBJ2-3; 8 bases line up with TRBD1. This CDR3 spans 14 amino acids. In germline, CDR1 is LNHDA, CDR2 SQIVND (reference sequence). Trimming removed 8 bases from V and 2 bases from J; junction bases left unmatched: 6. CDR3 amino acids: CASLETGVTDTQYF. CDR3 coding DNA: TGTGCCAGTCTAGAGACAGGGGTCACAGATACGCAGTATTTT.

This chain connects TRBV4-2 to TRBJ2-7; D not certain. This CDR3 region has 16 residues. The germline V gene has CDR1 LGHNA and CDR2 YNFKEQ. With 5 bases removed from V and 3 bases from J, the gap between germline ends came to 20 bases. CDR3 in amino acids: CASSYDLAESSYEQYF. The CDR3 coding sequence is TGTGCCAGCAGCTATGATCTTGCGGAGAGCAGCTACGAGCAGTACTTC.